Here is one T cell receptor (beta chain) with its context. A junction boundary mismatches the germline segment, possibly from a read error. The data were obtained in a study of blood T cell repertoires in COVID-19. For the study at large: Spain, Italy and the United States supplied samples that represented acute and convalescent COVID-19. Nucleic acid was either cDNA or gDNA, and it came from T cells, B-cell-depleted T cells, or PBMCs.

The CDR3 has 14 residues. The germline V gene has CDR1 SGDLS and CDR2 YYNGEE. In the authors' methods: The authors estimated nucleated cell counts from reference gene primer amplification. Repertoires were generated with immunoSEQ multiplex PCR, while TCRdb's copy carries only in-frame clones and drops some. The V and J calls and clone size were taken over from that table, and D and trimming were inferred from the DNA. The data contain hundreds of thousands of clones, approximately 84% of them singletons. Material for sequencing was peripheral blood. The chain couples TRBV9 to TRBJ1-1, with TRBD1 matching 8 bases. The receptor was isolated from a woman aged 80 or over with acute or convalescent COVID-19. The DNA for the CDR3 is TGTGCCAGCAGCGCCCGACAGGGGAACGCTGAAGCTTTCTTT. Protein sequence: CASSARQGNAEAFF.